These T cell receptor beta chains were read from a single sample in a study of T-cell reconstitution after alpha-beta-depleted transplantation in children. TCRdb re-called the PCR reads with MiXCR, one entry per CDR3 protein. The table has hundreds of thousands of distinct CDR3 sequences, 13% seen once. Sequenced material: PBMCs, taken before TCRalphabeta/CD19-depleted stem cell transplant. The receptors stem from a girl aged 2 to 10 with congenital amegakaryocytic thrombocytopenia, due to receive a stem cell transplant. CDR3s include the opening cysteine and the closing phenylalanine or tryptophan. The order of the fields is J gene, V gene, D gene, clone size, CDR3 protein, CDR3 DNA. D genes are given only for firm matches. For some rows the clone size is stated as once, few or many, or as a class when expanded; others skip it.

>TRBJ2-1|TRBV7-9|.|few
CASSHNRVLGEQFF
TGTGCCAGCAGCCACAACAGGGTTCTGGGTGAGCAGTTCTTC
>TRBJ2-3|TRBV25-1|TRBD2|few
CASSELPTTSGYTDTQYF
TGTGCCAGCAGTGAATTACCGACGACTAGCGGATACACAGATACGCAGTATTTT
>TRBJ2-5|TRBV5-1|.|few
CASSGGLQAQYF
TGCGCCAGCAGCGGGGGACTTCAGGCCCAGTACTTC
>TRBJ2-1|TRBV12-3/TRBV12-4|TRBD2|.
CASSSVTSGRFYEQFF
TGTGCCAGCAGTTCGGTCACTAGCGGGAGGTTCTATGAGCAGTTCTTC
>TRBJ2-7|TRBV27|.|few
CASSLSFRGAGGIFYEQYF
TGTGCCAGCAGTTTATCGTTTCGGGGGGCAGGGGGTATTTTCTACGAGCAGTACTTC
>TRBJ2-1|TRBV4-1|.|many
CASSRRSGDEQFF
TGCGCCAGCAGCCGGCGGTCGGGGGATGAGCAGTTCTTC
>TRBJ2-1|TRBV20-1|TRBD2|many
CSARDSRAGVGDEQFF
TGCAGTGCTAGAGACTCCAGAGCGGGAGTAGGGGATGAGCAGTTCTTC
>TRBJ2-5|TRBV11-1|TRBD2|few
CASRSGGGETQYF
TGTGCCAGCCGAAGCGGGGGGGGAGAGACCCAGTACTTC
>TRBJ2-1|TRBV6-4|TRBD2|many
CASSVSGGSYNEQFF
TGTGCCAGCAGTGTTAGCGGGGGCTCCTACAATGAGCAGTTCTTC
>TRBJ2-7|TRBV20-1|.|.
CSAIGPIGEQYF
TGCAGTGCCATCGGGCCTATTGGGGAGCAGTACTTC
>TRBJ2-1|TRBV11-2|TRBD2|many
CASSFFAGLVRSYNEQFF
TGTGCCAGCAGCTTTTTTGCGGGACTAGTAAGGTCCTACAATGAGCAGTTCTTC
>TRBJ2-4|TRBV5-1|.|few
CASAGQLKNIQYF
TGCGCCAGCGCTGGGCAGCTCAAAAACATTCAGTACTTC
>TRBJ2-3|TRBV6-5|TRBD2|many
CASSYSGGSGDTQYF
TGTGCCAGCAGTTACTCCGGCGGGAGCGGAGATACGCAGTATTTT
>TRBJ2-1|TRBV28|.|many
CASSSYSNEQFF
TGTGCCAGCAGTTCGTACAGTAATGAGCAGTTCTTC
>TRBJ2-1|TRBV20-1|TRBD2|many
CSARDLLAGVNEQFF
TGCAGTGCTAGAGACCTATTGGCGGGAGTCAATGAGCAGTTCTTC
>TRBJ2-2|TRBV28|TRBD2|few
CASSRMGFLAGVPGELFF
TGTGCCAGCAGCCGTATGGGGTTTCTAGCGGGAGTCCCCGGGGAGCTGTTTTTT
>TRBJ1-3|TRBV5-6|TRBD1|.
CASSYTRDSSGNTIYF
TGTGCCAGCAGCTACACCCGGGACAGCTCTGGAAACACCATATATTTT
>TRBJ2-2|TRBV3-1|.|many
CASSQPMNTGELFF
TGTGCCAGCAGCCAACCTATGAACACCGGGGAGCTGTTTTTT
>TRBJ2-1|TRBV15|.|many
CATSISGEGEQFF
TGTGCCACCAGCATTTCAGGGGAAGGTGAGCAGTTCTTC
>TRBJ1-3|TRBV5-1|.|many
CASSLDRGHDGNTIYF
TGCGCCAGCAGCTTGGATCGGGGTCATGATGGAAACACCATATATTTT
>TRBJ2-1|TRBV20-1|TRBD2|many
CSARSHRKREWYEQFF
TGCAGTGCTAGGTCCCATAGGAAGCGGGAGTGGTATGAGCAGTTCTTC
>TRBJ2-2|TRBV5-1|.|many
CASTPIAGTTNTGELFF
TGCGCCAGCACCCCCATAGCCGGGACAACGAACACCGGGGAGCTGTTTTTT
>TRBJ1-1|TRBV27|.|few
CASSFMANTEAFF
TGTGCCAGCAGTTTTATGGCTAACACTGAAGCTTTCTTT
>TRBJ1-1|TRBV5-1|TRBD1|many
CASSFGTGDTEAFF
TGCGCCAGCAGCTTCGGGACAGGGGACACTGAAGCTTTCTTT
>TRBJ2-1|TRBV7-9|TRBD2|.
CASSPTSGSTYNEQFF
TGTGCCAGCAGCCCGACTAGCGGGAGTACCTACAATGAGCAGTTCTTC
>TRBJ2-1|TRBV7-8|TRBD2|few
CASRSGLAYYNEQFF
TGTGCCAGCAGATCGGGACTAGCGTATTACAATGAGCAGTTCTTC
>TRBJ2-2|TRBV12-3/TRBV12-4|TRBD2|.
CASSHSGKAGELFF
TGTGCCAGCAGTCATAGCGGGAAAGCCGGGGAGCTGTTTTTT
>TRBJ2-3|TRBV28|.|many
CASSSSGARSTDTQYF
TGTGCCAGCAGTTCCTCAGGGGCCCGGAGCACAGATACGCAGTATTTT
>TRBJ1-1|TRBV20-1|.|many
CSASRGLGTEAFF
TGCAGTGCTAGCCGGGGGCTGGGTACTGAAGCTTTCTTT
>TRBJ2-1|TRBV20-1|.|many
CSAVLDSNEQFF
TGCAGTGCCGTCCTCGACTCCAATGAGCAGTTCTTC
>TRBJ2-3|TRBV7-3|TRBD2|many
CASSSGTGLAGVTDTQYF
TGTGCCAGCAGCTCAGGAACTGGACTAGCGGGAGTTACAGATACGCAGTATTTT
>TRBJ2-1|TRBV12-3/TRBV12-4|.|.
CASTGGRWEQFF
TGTGCCAGCACCGGGGGCCGTTGGGAGCAGTTCTTC
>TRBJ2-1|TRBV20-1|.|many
CSARDLGVYNEQFF
TGCAGTGCTAGAGATTTGGGGGTGTACAATGAGCAGTTCTTC
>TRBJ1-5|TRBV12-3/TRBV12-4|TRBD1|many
CASSLRIRTGGRGSNQPQHF
TGTGCCAGCAGTTTAAGGATCCGGACAGGGGGGAGAGGGAGCAATCAGCCCCAGCATTTT
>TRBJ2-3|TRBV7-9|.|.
CASSSLVFDTDTQYF
TGTGCCAGCAGCTCCCTAGTGTTCGACACAGATACGCAGTATTTT
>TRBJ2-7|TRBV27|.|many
CASKGLISSYEQYF
TGTGCCAGCAAGGGCCTTATCAGCTCCTACGAGCAGTACTTC
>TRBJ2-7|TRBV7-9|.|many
CASSHSGGVAYEQYF
TGTGCCAGCAGCCATAGCGGTGGTGTGGCCTACGAGCAGTACTTC
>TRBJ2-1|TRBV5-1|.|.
CASSPGTSPGGYNEQFF
TGCGCCAGCAGCCCGGGGACTTCCCCGGGCGGCTACAATGAGCAGTTCTTC
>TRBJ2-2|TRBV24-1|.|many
CATSASPGELFF
TGTGCCACCAGTGCTTCTCCCGGGGAGCTGTTTTTT
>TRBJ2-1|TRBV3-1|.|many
CASSQDGASYNEQFF
TGTGCCAGCAGCCAAGATGGGGCTAGCTACAATGAGCAGTTCTTC
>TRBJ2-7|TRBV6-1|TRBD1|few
CAAGPSGTGYEQYF
TGTGCGGCGGGGCCCTCCGGGACAGGATACGAGCAGTACTTC
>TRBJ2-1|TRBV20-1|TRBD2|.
CSAREGREGVDSEQFF
TGCAGTGCTAGGGAAGGGCGGGAGGGAGTTGACAGTGAGCAGTTCTTC
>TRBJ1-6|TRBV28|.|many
CASRQPNSPLHF
TGTGCCAGCAGGCAACCTAATTCACCCCTCCACTTT
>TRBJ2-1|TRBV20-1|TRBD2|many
CSAYEASGRADNEQFF
TGCAGTGCTTACGAGGCTAGCGGGAGGGCCGACAATGAGCAGTTCTTC
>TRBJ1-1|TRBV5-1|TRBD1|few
CASTGTGDTEAFF
TGCGCCAGCACCGGGACAGGGGATACTGAAGCTTTCTTT
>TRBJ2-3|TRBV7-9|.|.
CASSSLLGRGTDTQYF
TGTGCCAGCAGCTCCCTCCTGGGCAGGGGCACAGATACGCAGTATTTT
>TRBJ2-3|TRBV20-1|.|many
CSGLLASTDTQYF
TGCAGTGGGCTGCTAGCCAGCACAGATACGCAGTATTTT
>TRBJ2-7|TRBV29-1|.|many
CSVSDRTVSYEQYF
TGCAGCGTCTCCGACAGGACGGTTTCCTACGAGCAGTACTTC
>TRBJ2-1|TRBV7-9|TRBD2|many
CASSFRSVGTSGYNEQFF
TGTGCCAGCAGCTTTCGGTCAGTCGGGACTAGCGGCTACAATGAGCAGTTCTTC
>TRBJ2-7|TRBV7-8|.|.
CASSTRVRDTTDEQYF
TGTGCCAGCAGCACCCGCGTTCGGGACACAACGGACGAGCAGTACTTC
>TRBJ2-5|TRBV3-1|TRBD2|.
CASSQVLAGRKETQYF
TGTGCCAGCAGCCAAGTCCTAGCGGGAAGGAAAGAGACCCAGTACTTC